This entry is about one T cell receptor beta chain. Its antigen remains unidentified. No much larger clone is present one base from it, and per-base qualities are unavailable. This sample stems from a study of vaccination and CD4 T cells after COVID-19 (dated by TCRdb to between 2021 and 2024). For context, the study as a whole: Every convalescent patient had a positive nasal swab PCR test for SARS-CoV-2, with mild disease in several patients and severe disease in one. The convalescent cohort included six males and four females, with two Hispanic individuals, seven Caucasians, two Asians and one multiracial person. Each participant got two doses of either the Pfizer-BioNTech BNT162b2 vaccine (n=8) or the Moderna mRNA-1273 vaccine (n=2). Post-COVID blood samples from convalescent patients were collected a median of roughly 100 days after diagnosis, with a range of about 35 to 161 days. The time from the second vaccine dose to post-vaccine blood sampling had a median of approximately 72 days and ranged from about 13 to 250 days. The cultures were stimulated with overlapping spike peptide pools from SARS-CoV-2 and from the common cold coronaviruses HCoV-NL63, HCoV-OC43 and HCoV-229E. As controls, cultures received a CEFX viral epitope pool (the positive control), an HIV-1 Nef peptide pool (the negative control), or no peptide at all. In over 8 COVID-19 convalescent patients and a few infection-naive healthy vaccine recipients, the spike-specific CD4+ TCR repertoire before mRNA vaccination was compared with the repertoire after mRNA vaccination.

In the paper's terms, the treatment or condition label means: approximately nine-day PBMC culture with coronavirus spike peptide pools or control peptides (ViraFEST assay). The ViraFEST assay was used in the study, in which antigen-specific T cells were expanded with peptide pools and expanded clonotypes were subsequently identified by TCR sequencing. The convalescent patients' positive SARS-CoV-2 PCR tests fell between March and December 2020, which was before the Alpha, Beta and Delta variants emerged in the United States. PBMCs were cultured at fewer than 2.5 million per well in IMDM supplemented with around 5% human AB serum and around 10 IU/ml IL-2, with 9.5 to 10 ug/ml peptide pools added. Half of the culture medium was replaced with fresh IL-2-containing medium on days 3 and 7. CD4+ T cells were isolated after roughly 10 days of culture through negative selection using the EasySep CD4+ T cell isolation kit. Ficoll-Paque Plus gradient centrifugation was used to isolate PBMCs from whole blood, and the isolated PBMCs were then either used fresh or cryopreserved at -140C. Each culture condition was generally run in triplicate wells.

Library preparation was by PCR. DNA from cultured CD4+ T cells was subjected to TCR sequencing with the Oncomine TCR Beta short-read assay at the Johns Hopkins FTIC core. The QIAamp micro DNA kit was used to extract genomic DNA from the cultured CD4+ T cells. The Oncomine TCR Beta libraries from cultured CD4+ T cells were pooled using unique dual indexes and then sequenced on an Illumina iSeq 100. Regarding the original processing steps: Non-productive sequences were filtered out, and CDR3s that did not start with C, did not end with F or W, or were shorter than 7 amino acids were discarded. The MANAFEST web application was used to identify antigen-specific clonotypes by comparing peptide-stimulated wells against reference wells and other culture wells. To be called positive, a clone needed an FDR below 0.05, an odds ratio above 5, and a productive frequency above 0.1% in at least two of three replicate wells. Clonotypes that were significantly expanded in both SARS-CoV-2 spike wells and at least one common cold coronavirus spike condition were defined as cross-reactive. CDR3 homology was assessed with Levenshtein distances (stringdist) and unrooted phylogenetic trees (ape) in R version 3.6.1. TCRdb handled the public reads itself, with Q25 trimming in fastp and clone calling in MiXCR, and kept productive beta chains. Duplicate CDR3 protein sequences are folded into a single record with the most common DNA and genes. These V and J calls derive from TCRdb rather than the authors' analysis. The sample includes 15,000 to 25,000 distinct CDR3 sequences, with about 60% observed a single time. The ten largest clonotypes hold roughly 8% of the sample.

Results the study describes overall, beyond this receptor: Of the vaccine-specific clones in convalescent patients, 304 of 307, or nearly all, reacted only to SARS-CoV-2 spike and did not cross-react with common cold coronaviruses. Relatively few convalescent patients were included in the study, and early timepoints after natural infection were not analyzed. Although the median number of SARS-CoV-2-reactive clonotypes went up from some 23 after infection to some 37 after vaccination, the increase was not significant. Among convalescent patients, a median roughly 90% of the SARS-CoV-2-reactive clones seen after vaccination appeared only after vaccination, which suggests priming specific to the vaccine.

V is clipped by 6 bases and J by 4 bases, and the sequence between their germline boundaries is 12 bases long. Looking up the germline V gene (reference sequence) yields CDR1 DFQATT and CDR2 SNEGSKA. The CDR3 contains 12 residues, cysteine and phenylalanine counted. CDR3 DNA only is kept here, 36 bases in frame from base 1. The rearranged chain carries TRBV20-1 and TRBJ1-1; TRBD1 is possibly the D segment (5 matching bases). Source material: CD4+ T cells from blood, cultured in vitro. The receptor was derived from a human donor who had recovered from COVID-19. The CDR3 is CSAPDRTTEAFF. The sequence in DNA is TGCAGTGCACCCGACAGAACCACTGAAGCTTTCTTT.